This T cell receptor beta chain was sequenced for a study of blood T cells in healthy people across ages. Study-wide background: Researchers report that template switching captured about one barcoded beta molecule per two T cells.

A second roughly 6 to 12 cycle PCR used barcoded and J-beta primers. Each CDR3 protein gets one entry after TCRdb re-called the 5' RACE reads with MiXCR. The table includes hundreds of thousands of distinct CDR3 sequences, over 20% detected once. As concerns this clonotype: Its antigen is undetermined.

Study conclusions and caveats: Across the age range, TCR beta diversity per million T cells fell in a roughly linear way. Higher diversity, along with more naive CD4+ cells, distinguished long-lived donors from aged donors.

This CDR3 is built from 13 residues. The ends were cut back, 4 bases at V and 4 bases at J, with 10 bases in the middle. CDR1 LGHDT and CDR2 YNNKEL come from the germline V gene (reference sequence). What was sequenced was blood. This receptor was identified in a man aged 70-80 years in good health. V usage is TRBV3-1 and J usage is TRBJ2-5; D possibly matches TRBD1 or TRBD2 (5 bases each). CDR3 nucleotide sequence: TGTGCCAGCAGCCCTCGGGGCGTAGAGACCCAGTACTTC. This translates into CASSPRGVETQYF.